This entry lists 19 T cell receptor beta chains sequenced from one sample in a study of cytomegalovirus exposure and HLA in healthy donors. The PCR ran on 60 Vbeta and 13 Jbeta primers. Assay used: immunoSEQ multiplex PCR; TCRdb lists only in-frame clones, some missing. In the table there are about 50,000 clones, more than 65% of which are singletons. Source material: PBMCs. All receptors derive from a woman in her forties or fifties in good health and CMV-seronegative.

The chain links TRBV10-2 to TRBJ1-5; tentative D call: TRBD1 (6 bases). This CDR3 contains 15 residues. Trimming pared 7 bases from V and 4 bases from J, leaving 17 bases between. The V gene's germline CDR1 is WSHSY and CDR2 SAAADI. The CDR3 spells CASTLGGAENQPQHF. CDR3 nucleotides: TGCGCCAGCACTCTGGGGGGGGCGGAGAATCAGCCCCAGCATTTT.

The chain employs TRBV4-2 and TRBJ2-5; 7 bases match TRBD1. The CDR3 runs 14 residues. Germline-derived CDR1 and CDR2 are LGHNA and YNFKEQ. V gave up 3 bases and J gave up 5 bases; unmatched junction bases: 6. The CDR3 sequence: CASSQAGTEETQYF. The CDR3 DNA reads TGTGCCAGCAGCCAGGCCGGGACAGAGGAGACCCAGTACTTC.

The rearrangement joins TRBV19 to TRBJ2-3; 7 bases map to TRBD2. The V segment lost 7 bases and the J segment 2 bases; nucleotides outside the gene matches: 6. CDR3 length: 14 amino acids. CDR1 and CDR2 from the germline V gene are LNHDA and SQIVND (reference sequence). The CDR3 sequence: CASKVSGATDTQYF. The DNA of the CDR3 is TGTGCCAGTAAGGTCAGCGGGGCCACAGATACGCAGTATTTT.

The chain uses TRBV27 and TRBJ1-2; weak D call: TRBD1 (5 bases). The V gene lost 6 bases and the J gene lost 4 bases, with 18 bases spanning the gap. The CDR3 is 15 residues long. Germline-derived CDR1 and CDR2 are MNHEY and SMNVEV (reference sequence). The CDR3 coding sequence is TGTGCCAGCAGACCCGTAGTTGGGGGGGGCTATGGCTACACCTTC. Translated, it gives CASRPVVGGGYGYTF.

V gene TRBV2 combines with J gene TRBJ1-6; 9 nucleotides line up with TRBD1. The CDR3 spans 15 residues. Trimming at V came to 5 bases and at J to 10 bases, leaving 9 bases not matched to a gene. Per germline, CDR1 SNHLY and CDR2 FYNNEI. The chain's CDR3 is CASSTTGTGQSPLHF. For the CDR3, the DNA is TGTGCCAGCAGTACAACCGGGACAGGGCAATCACCCCTCCACTTT.

CDR3 protein: CAWSVQNGAFYEQYF. The CDR3 DNA reads as TGTGCCTGGAGTGTACAAAACGGAGCATTTTACGAGCAGTACTTC. V usage is TRBV30 and J usage is TRBJ2-7; D gene ambiguous. The germline V and J ends were trimmed by 0 bases and 4 bases, with 16 bases remaining between them. The CDR3 length is 15 residues. The germline CDR1 and CDR2 sequences are GTSNPN and SVGIG (reference sequence).

This clone was counted between two and nine times. The V gene is TRBV28, the J gene TRBJ2-3; maybe TRBD2 (6 bases). Trimming took off 8 bases at V and 4 bases at J, with 28 bases between the two ends. Germline CDR1 and CDR2: MDHEN and SYDVKM. This CDR3 has 18 amino acids. DNA of the CDR3: TGTGCCAGCCTACCCTCCCGGTTCGGGGCGGGAAGTTCAGATACGCAGTATTTT. Protein: CASLPSRFGAGSSDTQYF.

The chain is built from TRBV6-5 and TRBJ2-7; 7 nucleotides line up with TRBD1. Germline CDR1 and CDR2: MNHEY and SVGAGI. V trimming: 2 bases; J trimming: 12 bases; junction bases outside the gene matches: 16. The CDR3 covers 15 residues. Here the CDR3 reads CASSYASGTAVTLYF. CDR3 sequence (DNA): TGTGCCAGCAGTTACGCTTCCGGGACAGCAGTCACTTTGTACTTC.

The DNA for the CDR3 is TGTGCCAGCTCACCTGGACTAAATGAAAAACTGTTTTTT. This translates into CASSPGLNEKLFF. The chain couples TRBV18 to TRBJ1-4; D gene unclear. The CDR3 contains 13 residues. V was shortened by 3 bases and J by 5 bases, with 7 bases between the two germline ends. CDR1 is KGHSH and CDR2 is LQKENI in the germline V gene.

This clone was seen once. V gene TRBV27 combines with J gene TRBJ2-2, with D hard to call. This CDR3 region has 14 residues. V lost 0 bases, J lost 3 bases, and 5 bases lay in between. The germline CDR1 and CDR2 sequences are MNHEY and SMNVEV (reference sequence). CDR3 nucleotide sequence: TGTGCCAGCAGTTTATCGTCGGACACCGGGGAGCTGTTTTTT. It translates to CASSLSSDTGELFF.

The chain employs TRBV19 and TRBJ1-2, with 9 bases lining up with TRBD1. The V segment lost 3 bases and the J segment 5 bases; nucleotides outside the gene matches: 4. Germline CDR1 reads LNHDA; CDR2 reads SQIVND (reference sequence). This CDR3 has 14 residues. This CDR3 is CASSIGGTGYGYTF. Written as DNA, the CDR3 is TGTGCCAGTAGTATCGGAGGGACAGGGTATGGCTACACCTTC.

The chain employs TRBV6-5 and TRBJ1-3, with D hard to call. Between the trimmed V and J ends, which lost 4 bases and 1 base, there was a span of 11 bases. The CDR3 has 15 amino acids. Germline lookup yields CDR1 MNHEY and CDR2 SVGAGI. CDR3 loop: CASSSRRGSGNTIYF. The CDR3 DNA reads as TGTGCCAGCAGTTCCAGACGAGGATCTGGAAACACCATATATTTT.

The chain combines TRBV27 with TRBJ2-1, with 8 bases aligning to TRBD2. The CDR3 has 17 amino acids. Germline V gives CDR1 MNHEY, CDR2 SMNVEV (reference sequence). Unmatched junction bases numbered 9, after V lost 5 bases and J lost 0 bases. The CDR3 reads CASSGNSGTRSYNEQFF. The CDR3 DNA is TGTGCCAGCAGTGGAAATAGCGGGACACGCTCCTACAATGAGCAGTTCTTC.

The CDR3 nucleotides are TGTGCCAGCCCGAAAGGGGGCGGGTTTGGAAATGAGCAGTTCTTC. This codes for CASPKGGGFGNEQFF. The gene calls are TRBV7-2 and TRBJ2-1; 7 bases are shared with TRBD1. The germline gives CDR1 SGHTA, CDR2 FQGNSA. The ends lost 8 bases at V and 7 bases at J; junction bases unmatched: 14. This CDR3 is built from 15 residues.

The genes are TRBV10-2 and TRBJ1-2; maybe TRBD1 (5 bases). The CDR3 extends over 13 amino acids. The ends were cut back, 6 bases at V and 8 bases at J, with 16 bases in the middle. Germline loops: CDR1 WSHSY, CDR2 SAAADI. CDR3 bases: TGCGCCAGCAGCGCCCAGGGCGAAGGCGGCTACACCTTC. Protein sequence: CASSAQGEGGYTF.

The chain links TRBV28 to TRBJ1-2; TRBD1 matches 11 bases. The CDR3 totals 18 residues. V dropped 4 bases and J dropped 1; count of bases not matched to a gene: 11. Germline CDR1 MDHEN, CDR2 SYDVKM. DNA of the CDR3: TGTGCCAGCAGTTACGGTGGGACAGGGGGTAGAGGTAACTATGGCTACACCTTC. Amino acid sequence: CASSYGGTGGRGNYGYTF.

The chain couples TRBV5-1 to TRBJ2-5; 7 bases line up with TRBD2. Germline trimming cut 5 bases from V and 4 bases from J; bases unmatched to any gene: 11. The germline gives CDR1 SGHRS, CDR2 YFSETQ. This CDR3 has 15 residues. CDR3 loop: CASRGWEGGGETQYF. CDR3 in DNA: TGCGCCAGCAGGGGATGGGAGGGCGGAGGAGAGACCCAGTACTTC.

V is TRBV28 and J is TRBJ1-1, with D unresolved. V gave up 6 bases and J gave up 5 bases, with 10 bases separating them. The V gene's germline CDR1 is MDHEN and CDR2 SYDVKM. This CDR3 is 12 amino acids long. The CDR3 loop reads CASSDSGTEAFF. In DNA, the CDR3 is TGTGCCAGCAGCGATTCGGGGACTGAAGCTTTCTTT.

This clone has only one observation. V usage is TRBV6-5 and J usage is TRBJ1-1; D is possibly TRBD1 (5 bases). This CDR3 has 13 amino acids. The germline V gene encodes CDR1 MNHEY and CDR2 SVGAGI. V lost 7 bases, J lost 7 bases, and 16 bases lay in between. The CDR3 protein is CASTEGMGGEAFF. In nucleotides, the CDR3 is TGTGCCAGCACGGAGGGGATGGGGGGTGAAGCTTTCTTT.